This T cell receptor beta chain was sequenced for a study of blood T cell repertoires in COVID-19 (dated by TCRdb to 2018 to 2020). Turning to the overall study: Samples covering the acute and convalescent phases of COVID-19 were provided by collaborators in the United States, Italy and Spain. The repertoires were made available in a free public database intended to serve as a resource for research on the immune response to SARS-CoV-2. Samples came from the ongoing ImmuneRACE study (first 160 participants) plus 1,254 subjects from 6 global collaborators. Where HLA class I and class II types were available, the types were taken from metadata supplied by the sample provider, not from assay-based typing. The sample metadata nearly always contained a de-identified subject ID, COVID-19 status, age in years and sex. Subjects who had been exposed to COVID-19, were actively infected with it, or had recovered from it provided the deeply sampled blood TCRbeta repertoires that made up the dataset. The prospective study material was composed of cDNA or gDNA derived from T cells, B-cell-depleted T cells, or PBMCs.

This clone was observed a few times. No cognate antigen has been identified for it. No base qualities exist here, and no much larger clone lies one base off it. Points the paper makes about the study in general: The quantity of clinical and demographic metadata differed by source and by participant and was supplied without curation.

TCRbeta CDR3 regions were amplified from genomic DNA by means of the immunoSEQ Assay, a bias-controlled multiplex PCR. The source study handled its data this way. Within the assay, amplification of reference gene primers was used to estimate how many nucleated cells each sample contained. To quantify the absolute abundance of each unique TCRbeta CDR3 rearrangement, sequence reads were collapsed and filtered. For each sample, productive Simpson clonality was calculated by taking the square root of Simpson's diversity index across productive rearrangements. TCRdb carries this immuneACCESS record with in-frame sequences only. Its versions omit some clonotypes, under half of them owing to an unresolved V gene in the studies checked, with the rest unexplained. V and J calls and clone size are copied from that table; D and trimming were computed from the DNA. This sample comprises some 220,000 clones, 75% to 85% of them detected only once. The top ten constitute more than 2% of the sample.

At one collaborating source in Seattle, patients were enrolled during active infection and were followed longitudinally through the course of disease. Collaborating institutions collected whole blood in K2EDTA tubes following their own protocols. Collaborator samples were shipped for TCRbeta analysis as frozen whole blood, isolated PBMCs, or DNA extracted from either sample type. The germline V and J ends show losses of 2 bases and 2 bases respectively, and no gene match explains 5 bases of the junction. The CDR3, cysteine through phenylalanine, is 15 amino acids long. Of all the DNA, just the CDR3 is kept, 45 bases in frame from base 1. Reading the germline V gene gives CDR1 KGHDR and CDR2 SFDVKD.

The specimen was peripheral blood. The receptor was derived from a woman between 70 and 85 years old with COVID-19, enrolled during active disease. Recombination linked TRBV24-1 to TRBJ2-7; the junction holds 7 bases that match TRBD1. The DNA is TGTGCCACCAGTGATTCACGAACAGGGGCCTACGAGCAGTACTTC. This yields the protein CATSDSRTGAYEQYF.